The following is a T cell receptor beta chain sequence with its context. The antigen is not known. Germline loops: CDR1 MNHEY, CDR2 SVGEGT. CDR3 length: 15 amino acids. V shed 5 bases, J shed 0 bases, and the junction held 4 bases outside the gene matches. RNA transcripts were the template for amplifying TCR beta CDR3 regions. Researchers ran a first-round RT-PCR on the TCR CDR3 using the HTBI primer set. TCRdb reprocessed the multiplex PCR reads via MiXCR and lists one record per CDR3 protein. Of roughly 750,000 distinct CDR3 sequences in the sample, about 16% are singletons; the top ten hold roughly 8%. This sample is drawn from a study of T cells in Graves' hyperthyroidism and ophthalmopathy. The study's findings and limits: Stable hyperthyroidism was told apart from ophthalmopathy by a model built on 13 V-J features. Within blood appeared most thyroid clonotypes that had expanded above 0.001.

This chain uses TRBV6-2 or TRBV6-3 with TRBJ1-5; 7 nucleotides match TRBD1. Source material: blood. The clonotype was recovered from a man younger than 35 with Graves' hyperthyroidism. The CDR3 DNA follows: TGTGCCAGCAGTAGAGGACAGGTTAGCAATCAGCCCCAGCATTTT. This encodes CASSRGQVSNQPQHF.